The T cell receptor beta chain described here comes from a study of neurological immune-mediated disorders. TCRdb used MiXCR to reprocess the 5' RACE reads, holding one entry per CDR3 protein. This sample has about 24,000 distinct CDR3 sequences; roughly 7% occur once, and the top ten carry less than 5%. This clonotype appeared once. Just one base apart from a much larger clone, this may be a read error. Trimming left V 2 bases short and J 2 bases short, with 6 bases between. CDR3 length: 13 residues. Germline assignment: CDR1 DFQATT and CDR2 SNEGSKA (reference sequence). The chain carries TRBV20-1 and TRBJ2-2; D remains ambiguous. This receptor was identified in a woman in her thirties or forties in good health. Sample: PBMCs. In DNA form, the CDR3 reads TGCAGTGCTAGACCCTTCAACACCGGGGAGCTGTTTTTT. This encodes CSARPFNTGELFF.